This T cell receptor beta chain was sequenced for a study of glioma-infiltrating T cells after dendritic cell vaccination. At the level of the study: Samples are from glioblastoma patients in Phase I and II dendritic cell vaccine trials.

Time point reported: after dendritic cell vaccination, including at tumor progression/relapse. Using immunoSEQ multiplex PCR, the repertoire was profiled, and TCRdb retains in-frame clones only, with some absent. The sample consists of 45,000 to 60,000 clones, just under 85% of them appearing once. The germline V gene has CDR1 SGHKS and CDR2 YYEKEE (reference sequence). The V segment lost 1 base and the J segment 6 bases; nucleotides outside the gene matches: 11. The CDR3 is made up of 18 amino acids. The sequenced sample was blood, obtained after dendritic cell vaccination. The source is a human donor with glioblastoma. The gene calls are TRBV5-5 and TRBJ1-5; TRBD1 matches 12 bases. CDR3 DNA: TGTGCCAGCAGCTTGCATACCGGGGGGACAGGGGGCGGTCAGCCCCAGCATTTT. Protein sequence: CASSLHTGGTGGGQPQHF.